These 17 T cell receptor beta chains were sequenced from one sample in a study of T cells in Graves' hyperthyroidism and ophthalmopathy. Researchers amplified the TCR beta CDR3 regions from RNA transcripts. TCR CDR3 regions were first amplified by RT-PCR with HTBI primers. TCRdb processed the multiplex PCR reads anew with MiXCR; each CDR3 protein has one entry. Of hundreds of thousands of distinct CDR3 sequences detected, around 15% appear once; the ten largest clones hold about 15%. The sample comprised blood. Receptor source: a woman between 40 and 50 years old with Graves' hyperthyroidism.

This clonotype was found a few times. The chain has TRBV19 and TRBJ2-1, with TRBD1 matching over 10 bases. The germline V gene has CDR1 LNHDA and CDR2 SQIVND (reference sequence). This CDR3 is 14 amino acids long. J was trimmed by 8 bases and V by 3 bases; bases with no gene match: 4. The CDR3 sequence: CASSMTGGRDEQFF. CDR3 bases: TGTGCCAGTAGTATGACAGGGGGCCGGGATGAGCAGTTCTTC. Drawing the rest from reference TRBV19 and TRBJ2-1, the complete variable domain is DGGITQSPKYLFRKEGQNVTLSCEQNLNHDAMYWYRQDPGQGLRLIYYSQIVNDFQKGDIAEGYSVSREKKESFPLTVTSAQKNPTAFYLCASSMTGGRDEQFFGPGTRLTVL.

This clonotype was seen at least ten times. The chain uses TRBV2 and TRBJ2-2; D uncertain. The CDR3 is 11 residues long. V dropped 7 bases and J dropped 8 bases, with 8 bases sitting between them. Germline CDR1 SNHLY, CDR2 FYNNEI. The CDR3 loop is CASISSGELFF. The DNA of the CDR3 is TGTGCCAGCATTAGTAGTGGGGAGCTGTTTTTT.

This clonotype was seen a few times. The rearrangement uses TRBV3-1 and TRBJ2-5; D gene ambiguous. CDR1 and CDR2 (germline): LGHDT, YNNKEL (reference sequence). The CDR3 has 15 residues. The ends were cut back, 1 base at V and 2 bases at J, with 11 bases in the middle. For the CDR3, the DNA is TGTGCCAGCAGCCAAGGCAGCAGGCCTCAAGAGACCCAGTACTTC. Residues: CASSQGSRPQETQYF.

This clonotype was counted ten times or more. The rearrangement links TRBV18 to TRBJ2-1, with D unclear. The CDR3 runs 14 residues. Trimming left V 1 base short and J 3 bases short, with 7 bases between. The germline V gene encodes CDR1 KGHSH and CDR2 LQKENI. CDR3 amino acids: CASSPRVGYNEQFF. The CDR3 coding sequence is TGTGCCAGCTCACCACGGGTTGGCTACAATGAGCAGTTCTTC.

The chain combines TRBV15 with TRBJ2-5; D is possibly TRBD1 or TRBD2 (7 bases each). The germline CDR1 and CDR2 sequences are LNHNV and YYDKDF (reference sequence). Trimming took off 6 bases at V and 4 bases at J, with 18 bases between the two ends. CDR3 size: 15 residues. CDR3 in amino acids: CATSNPSGGGETQYF. Written as DNA, the CDR3 is TGTGCCACCAGTAACCCGTCAGGGGGGGGAGAGACCCAGTACTTC.

This clonotype was observed a few times. The DNA for the CDR3 is TGCGCCAGCAGCTTGGGGACAGGGGACGGAAACACCATATATTTT. This gives the protein CASSLGTGDGNTIYF. This chain joins TRBV5-1 and TRBJ1-3; TRBD1 matches 9 bases. Germline values: CDR1 SGHRS, CDR2 YFSETQ. The CDR3 has 15 residues. The trim removed 0 bases at V and 4 bases at J, leaving 2 bases unmatched.

This chain connects TRBV19 to TRBJ2-1, with 11 bases fitting TRBD2. The germline CDR1 and CDR2 sequences are LNHDA and SQIVND (reference sequence). The J segment lost 3 bases and the V segment lost 5 bases, leaving 6 bases of the junction unmatched. The CDR3 has 16 residues. The CDR3 coding sequence is TGTGCCAGTAGTCCCTGGACTAGCGGGTACTACAATGAGCAGTTCTTC. It encodes CASSPWTSGYYNEQFF.

Of note for this clonotype: It may be a read error: a sequence one base away is much more abundant. The chain couples TRBV30 to TRBJ2-5, with D possibly TRBD1 on 6 matching bases. CDR1 and CDR2 (germline): GTSNPN, SVGIG (reference sequence). The CDR3 is 15 residues long. CDR3 DNA: TGTGCCTGGAGTGTACTTGGCAAGGGGGTGGAGACCCGGTACTTC. Amino acid sequence: CAWSVLGKGVETRYF.

This clonotype has only a few counts. The V call is TRBV27, the J call TRBJ1-1, with a tentative D call TRBD1 (6 bases). In germline, CDR1 is MNHEY, CDR2 SMNVEV (reference sequence). The length of the CDR3 is 13 residues. CDR3 protein: CTDRSIMNTEAFF. CDR3 coding DNA: TGTACTGACAGGAGTATAATGAACACTGAAGCTTTCTTT.

In this sample, this clonotype turned up many times. The genes are TRBV20-1 and TRBJ2-1, with D possibly being TRBD1 or TRBD2 (6 bases each). The V gene's germline CDR1 is DFQATT and CDR2 SNEGSKA (reference sequence). V was pared by 3 bases and J by 6 bases, with 18 bases between. CDR3 length: 15 amino acids. The CDR3 bases are TGCAGTGCTAGCGCCGTAGGGGGGCCCCCCAATGAGCAGTTCTTC. Residues: CSASAVGGPPNEQFF.

The gene calls are TRBV19 and TRBJ2-2; TRBD1 matches at 9 bases. The CDR3 has 14 amino acids. Germline CDR1 LNHDA, CDR2 SQIVND (reference sequence). With V trimmed by 10 bases and J by 1 base, 4 bases remained unmatched. CDR3: CAIKGQGNTGELFF. CDR3 DNA sequence: TGTGCCATCAAGGGACAGGGGAACACCGGGGAGCTGTTTTTT.

To note about this clonotype: Its ends do not fully match the called genes, so a read error is possible. The chain carries TRBV5-6 and TRBJ1-4; 7 bases are a match to TRBD1. This CDR3 has 14 residues. Germline V gives CDR1 SGHDT, CDR2 YYEEEE. CDR3 residues: CVSSWRQGGEKLFF. Written as DNA, the CDR3 is TGTGTCAGCAGCTGGAGACAGGGTGGCGAAAAACTGTTTTTT.

This clonotype showed up just a few times. This chain joins TRBV5-6 and TRBJ2-1, with 8 bases lining up with TRBD2. This CDR3 has 18 residues. Per the germline V gene, CDR1 is SGHDT and CDR2 is YYEEEE. Unmatched junction bases numbered 9, after V lost 1 base and J lost 0 bases. The CDR3 here is CASSLTSGATSSYNEQFF. DNA of the CDR3: TGTGCCAGCAGCTTGACTAGCGGAGCCACGAGCTCCTACAATGAGCAGTTCTTC.

This clonotype was observed a few times. This may stem from a read error, because a much larger clone lies one nucleotide away. This chain uses TRBV20-1 with TRBJ2-7, with D possibly matching TRBD1 (6 bases). From germline, CDR1 is DFQATT and CDR2 SNEGSKA (reference sequence). The CDR3 has 13 residues. CDR3 in amino acids: CSAKLTGFYERYF. The CDR3 region has the DNA TGCAGTGCTAAATTGACAGGATTCTACGAGCGGTACTTC.

At least ten counts were recorded for this clonotype. The rearrangement links TRBV5-1 to TRBJ2-7, with 12 nucleotides matching TRBD1. Looked up from germline, CDR1 is SGHRS and CDR2 is YFSETQ. Trimming removed 0 bases from V and 7 bases from J; junction bases left unmatched: 8. The CDR3 is 16 residues long. Here the CDR3 reads CASSLDSGQGALEQYF. Written as DNA, the CDR3 is TGCGCCAGCAGCTTGGACTCGGGACAGGGGGCGCTTGAGCAGTACTTC.

Only a few counts were recorded for this clonotype. A read error may produce the germline difference seen at one junction end. This chain links TRBV28 with TRBJ1-2, with TRBD1 matching over 7 bases. CDR1 is MDHEN and CDR2 is SYDVKM in the germline V gene. The CDR3 sequence is 18 residues long. The CDR3 here is CASSHPLYGTVINYGYAF. CDR3 nucleotides: TGTGCCAGCAGCCACCCCCTATACGGGACAGTCATTAACTATGGCTACGCCTTC.

This clonotype was recorded many times. The CDR3 sequence is CASSLRRGIYGYTF. The DNA for the CDR3 is TGTGCCAGCAGTTTGAGGAGAGGGATCTATGGCTACACCTTC. This rearrangement joins TRBV12-3 or TRBV12-4 to TRBJ1-2; the D is unclear. Trimming stripped 3 bases from V and 4 bases from J, with 12 bases between. CDR3 length: 14 amino acids.